The 3 T cell receptor beta chains below were found in one sample sequenced in a study of beta chain features in type 1 diabetes. Sequenced material consisted of expressed TCRB transcripts (all of the isolated RNA was reverse transcribed). The protocol was immunoSEQ multiplex PCR, while the TCRdb copy is restricted to in-frame clones and leaves out a portion. There are some 150,000 clones in the sample; about 9.7% occur only once, and about 0.6% lies in the top ten. The source material was central memory CD4+ T cells from blood. These receptors were taken from a woman between 35 and 50 years old in good health.

As concerns this clone: An end of the junction does not agree with germline; a read error may underlie this. The V call is TRBV7-2, the J call TRBJ2-7, with TRBD2 matching 10 bases. This CDR3 region has 12 residues. Per germline, CDR1 SGHTA and CDR2 FQGNSA. CDR3 nucleotide sequence: TGTGCCAGCAGCCTAGCGGGGGCCGAGCAGTACTTC. As protein: CASSLAGAEQYF.

At least ten counts were recorded for this clone. The V and J genes are TRBV7-2 and TRBJ2-5; D unresolved. Trimming removed 1 base from V and 4 bases from J, with 7 bases in between. The germline CDR1 and CDR2 sequences are SGHTA and FQGNSA. The length of the CDR3 is 13 residues. The CDR3 nucleotides are TGTGCCAGCAGCTTAGGGCAGGTAGAGACCCAGTACTTC. Protein product: CASSLGQVETQYF.

This sequence joins TRBV18 and TRBJ2-5; tentatively, D is TRBD1 (5 bases). The CDR3 runs 15 residues. Trimming shortened V by 3 bases and J by 0 bases, and 11 bases separated the two germline ends. The germline V gene has CDR1 KGHSH and CDR2 LQKENI. Written as DNA, the CDR3 is TGTGCCAGCTCACCGCCAGGGAAGTACCAAGAGACCCAGTACTTC. Translating gives CASSPPGKYQETQYF.